Sequencing of this TCR beta chain was carried out in a study of blood T cell repertoires in COVID-19 (dated by TCRdb to the early 2020s). The study in broad terms: Samples from collaborators originated in the United States, Italy and Spain and spanned both the acute and convalescent phases of COVID-19. The repertoires were released in a freely available public database intended as a resource for research on the immune response to SARS-CoV-2. Samples were obtained from the ongoing ImmuneRACE study (first 160 participants) and from 1,254 subjects provided by 6 global collaborators. The material from the prospective study consisted of cDNA or gDNA derived from T cells, B-cell-depleted T cells, or PBMCs. Deeply sampled blood TCRbeta repertoires from subjects exposed to, actively infected with, or recovered from COVID-19 were included in the dataset. HLA class I and class II types, where available, came from metadata supplied by the sample provider rather than from assay-based typing. The sample metadata nearly always contained a de-identified subject ID, COVID-19 status, age in years and sex.

Another Seattle source contributed samples from volunteer blood donors who had recovered from COVID-19. Each collaborating institution followed its own protocols to collect whole blood in K2EDTA tubes. For TCRbeta analysis, collaborator samples were shipped as frozen whole blood, as isolated PBMCs, or as DNA extracted from either sample type. Results and caveats for the whole study, not just this receptor: The amount of clinical and demographic metadata varied by source and participant and was provided uncurated.

The CDR3 contains 12 residues, cysteine and phenylalanine counted. The CDR3 DNA has 36 bases and is translated from base 1. V is reduced by 4 bases and J by 9 bases, leaving a spacing of 7 bases between them. The germline V gene sets CDR1 to MDHEN and CDR2 to SYDVKM. Notes on this clone: The antigen it binds to is not known. No qualities accompany the bases; no much larger clone lies one base away.

The immunoSEQ Assay, a bias-controlled multiplex PCR, was used to amplify TCRbeta CDR3 regions from genomic DNA. Processing in the source paper ran as follows. The number of nucleated cells in each sample was estimated by amplification of reference gene primers within the assay. Sequence reads were collapsed and filtered to measure the absolute abundance of every unique TCRbeta CDR3 rearrangement. For each sample, productive Simpson clonality was calculated as the square root of Simpson's diversity index over productive rearrangements. What TCRdb holds here is the immuneACCESS table cut down to in-frame rearrangements. Part of the clones is not present; checked against another copy, under half of the missing clones reflect an unresolved V gene, and the others are unexplained. V, J and clone size are taken as reported in that table, and D and trimming were inferred from the DNA itself. This sample gives about 170,000 clones in total; 70% to 90% of them show up just once. The ten biggest clones cover approximately 2.1% of the sample.

The TCR sequence derives from a man aged 50-60 years who had recovered from COVID-19. The V and J segments used are TRBV28 and TRBJ1-6, with the D gene uncertain. Sequences were obtained from peripheral blood. The bases read TGTGCCAGCAGTTCGGGAGGTTCACCCCTCCACTTT. It translates to CASSSGGSPLHF.